A selection of T cell receptor beta chains follows, all from one sample in a study of T cells in Graves' hyperthyroidism and ophthalmopathy. One entry per CDR3 protein, called by TCRdb with MiXCR from the multiplex PCR reads. The sample carries approximately 400,000 distinct CDR3 sequences, 15% to 18% recorded once. The sequenced material came from blood. Source of these receptors: a woman younger than 30 with Graves' hyperthyroidism. Each CDR3 is given with its conserved first and last residue. The D gene is left open where the match is weak. Not all rows give a size; the values are once, few, many and, for expanded clones, a class.

CASSFRGIQETQYF | many | NA | TRBV11-1
CSVRGGTVTPYEQYF | few | NA | TRBV29-1
CASPGTGIDEQFF | many | TRBD1 | TRBV5-1
CASSQDGRGKTQYF | NA | TRBD2 | TRBV4-2
CASSLGTPGLTTRGYTF | few | NA | TRBV12-3/TRBV12-4
CASSWGQGFQETQYF | few | TRBD1 | TRBV5-1
CSVEARQGYYGYTF | NA | NA | TRBV29-1
CASSIRTSGIYEQYF | many | TRBD2 | TRBV11-2
CASSQQLAGGGTGELFF | NA | TRBD2 | TRBV4-2
CASSESEGYTEAFF | many | NA | TRBV2
CASSQETFQGRGAHF | NA | TRBD2 | TRBV3-1
CASQGASFEKLFF | NA | NA | TRBV2
CASSLTGDHEQYF | NA | TRBD1 | TRBV5-6
CASSLLVDRVIGYTF | NA | TRBD1 | TRBV7-9
CASGTGESSPLHF | NA | TRBD1 | TRBV2
CASSQDSRTKSDTQYF | few | NA | TRBV7-8
CASSFLSRGTSGNEQFF | many | TRBD2 | TRBV28
CASSSAGASGYTF | few | NA | TRBV19
CASSLAIGLATDTQYF | few | TRBD2 | TRBV7-9
CASSQDGAGWNEQFF | NA | NA | TRBV4-2
CASSEGRGGETQYF | NA | NA | TRBV12-3/TRBV12-4
CSAIIWGGRNPVYEQYF | few | TRBD2 | TRBV20-1
CASASRVNTEAFF | many | NA | TRBV28
CASSHKGGYTDTQYF | NA | NA | TRBV14
CASSQADRGEQYF | many | TRBD1 | TRBV3-1
CSVEIVTVNTEAFF | many | NA | TRBV29-1
CASSLRDKTEAFF | NA | NA | TRBV27
CSGKVADYEQYF | NA | NA | TRBV29-1
CASSLGPSGRGETQYF | many | TRBD2 | TRBV13
CASSAYIGTALEAFF | few | TRBD1 | TRBV6-1
CASSLSIARGHREQYF | many | NA | TRBV5-6
CASSRPGGYQETQYF | many | TRBD1 | TRBV18
CASRTTGGIGNTTYF | NA | TRBD1 | TRBV6-1
CSARDAVCNQPQHF | few | NA | TRBV20-1
CASSLVGPPTTRNTEAFF | NA | NA | TRBV5-1
CASSPRVGGPYNEQFF | NA | TRBD2 | TRBV9
CASSYAGSGETQYF | few | NA | TRBV6-5
CASSFVGTQYF | NA | NA | TRBV12-3/TRBV12-4
CASSPNQGQGYEQYF | few | TRBD1 | TRBV5-1
CASSLEAAGFYEQYF | many | TRBD2 | TRBV7-8
CASALGLAGTDTQYF | many | TRBD2 | TRBV5-5
CSASLTGEAYGYTF | few | TRBD1 | TRBV20-1
CASSSYGGSPLHF | NA | NA | TRBV6-9
CSARGPGRRMNTEAFF | NA | NA | TRBV20-1
CASSLSFRGRTNNEQFF | many | TRBD2 | TRBV28
CASRRDRDSLISYEQYF | many | TRBD1 | TRBV6-2/TRBV6-3
CASSPGTGGIDTQYF | many | TRBD1 | TRBV11-3
CASSSGTGEKLFF | once | TRBD1 | TRBV6-5
CSAREAELAGGPEQYF | many | TRBD2 | TRBV20-1
CASSNLFFRQGPESGANVLTF | NA | TRBD1 | TRBV19
CATSDLGAGTSLVETQYF | NA | TRBD2 | TRBV24-1
CASSSPRLGTEAFF | many | NA | TRBV6-2/TRBV6-3
CATIYEGRQPQHF | NA | NA | TRBV24-1
CAGKEQANEKLFF | NA | NA | TRBV10-1
CAISESRRADTQYF | few | NA | TRBV10-3
CASSKLSGGAGNEQFF | few | TRBD2 | TRBV2
CASSFTGGRSPQHF | NA | TRBD1 | TRBV12-3/TRBV12-4
CASSLDNLGRDTEAFF | many | NA | TRBV11-2
CASSQGLIVGADTQYF | many | NA | TRBV3-1
CSARTLAGVGNEQFF | many | TRBD2 | TRBV20-1